This T cell receptor beta chain was obtained from a study of OX40 agonist ivuxolimab in advanced cancers. Overall study: Every 2 weeks, patients received ivuxolimab intravenously, dosed at 0.01 to 10 mg/kg. Checkpoint inhibitors had been given previously to under 50% of patients. Of the patients, three showed partial responses, one with hepatocellular carcinoma and two with cutaneous melanoma.

TCRdb's table, derived via immunoSEQ multiplex PCR, lists solely in-frame clones and lacks some. The table includes roughly 30,000 clones, about 88% detected once. Sample share makes this clone medium-sized. The sample carries other DNA sequences with the same CDR3. Sampling times: baseline, cycle 4 day 1, cycle 7 day 1. The material was CD4+ or CD8+ T cells sorted from blood, obtained in a trial of the OX40 agonist ivuxolimab. This TCR was recovered from an adult with an advanced solid tumor such as melanoma, head and neck, liver or kidney cancer.

The CDR3 loop is CASRGRESSYNEQFF. CDR3 coding DNA: TGTGCCAGCAGAGGGCGGGAGAGCTCCTACAATGAGCAGTTCTTC. The rearrangement links TRBV7-9 to TRBJ2-1; 7 bases are shared with TRBD2. The CDR3 loop spans 15 amino acids. Trimming cost V 6 bases and J 0 bases; bases outside gene matches: 5. Germline CDR1 SEHNR, CDR2 FQNEAQ (reference sequence).